This T cell receptor beta chain was recorded in a study of blood T cell repertoires in COVID-19. The CDR3 spans 11 residues. V lost 2 bases, J lost 5 bases, and 6 bases lay in between. Germline V gene sequence: CDR1 GTSNPN, CDR2 SVGIG (reference sequence). Profiling relied on immunoSEQ multiplex PCR, and the TCRdb table lists in-frame clones only, not all of them. The table records about 350,000 clones, 89% of them present only once. Sample: peripheral blood. This receptor was obtained from a woman between 55 and 75 years old with COVID-19, enrolled during active disease. The rearrangement uses TRBV30 and TRBJ2-5; no clear D gene. The DNA for the CDR3 is TGTGCCTGGAGTCCCAGTGAGACCCAGTACTTC. Protein product: CAWSPSETQYF.